This record covers a single T cell receptor (beta chain). What it recognizes is unknown. These data come from a study of vaccination and CD4 T cells after COVID-19. Cultured CD4+ T cell DNA underwent sequencing with the Oncomine TCR Beta short-read assay. In this case, cultured CD4+ T cells provided the extracted genomic DNA. TCRdb called the PCR reads again in MiXCR, with one record for every CDR3 protein. The sample has about 10,000 distinct CDR3 sequences; 29% are singletons. Treatment: roughly ten-day PBMC culture with coronavirus spike peptide pools or control peptides (ViraFEST assay). The CDR3 is 13 amino acids. Germline V gene data show CDR1 as SGHVS and CDR2 as FNYEAQ. Trimming cost V 4 bases and J 3 bases, with 10 bases left between them.

The sample was cultured CD4+ T cells from blood. The V gene is TRBV7-6, the J gene TRBJ2-7, with D perhaps matching TRBD1 or TRBD2 (5 bases each). This TCR was sampled from a human donor with COVID-19. The CDR3 is CASSYGTFYEQYF. The CDR3, as DNA: TGTGCCAGCAGCTACGGGACGTTCTACGAGCAGTACTTC.